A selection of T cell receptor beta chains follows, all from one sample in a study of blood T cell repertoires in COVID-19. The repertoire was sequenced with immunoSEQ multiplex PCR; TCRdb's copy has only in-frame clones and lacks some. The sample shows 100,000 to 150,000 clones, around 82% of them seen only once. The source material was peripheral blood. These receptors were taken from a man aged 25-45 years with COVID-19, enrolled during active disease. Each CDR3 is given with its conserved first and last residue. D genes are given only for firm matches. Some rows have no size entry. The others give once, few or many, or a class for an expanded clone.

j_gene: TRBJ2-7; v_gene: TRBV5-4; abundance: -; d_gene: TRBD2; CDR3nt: TGTGCCAGCAGCTCCGGACTAGCAGACTACGAGCAGTACTTC; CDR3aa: CASSSGLADYEQYF
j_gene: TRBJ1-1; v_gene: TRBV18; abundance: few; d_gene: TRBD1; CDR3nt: TGTGCCAGCTCGATCATCTACAGGGGAGACACTGAAGCTTTCTTT; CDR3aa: CASSIIYRGDTEAFF
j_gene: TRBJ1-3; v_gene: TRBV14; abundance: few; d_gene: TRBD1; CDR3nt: TGTGCCAGCAGCCACGGACAGGGGCCAGGAAACACCATATATTTT; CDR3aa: CASSHGQGPGNTIYF
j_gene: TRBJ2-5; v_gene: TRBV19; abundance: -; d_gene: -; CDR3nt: TGTGCCAGTAGCATGGACAGCGGCCGGGAGACCCAGTACTTC; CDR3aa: CASSMDSGRETQYF
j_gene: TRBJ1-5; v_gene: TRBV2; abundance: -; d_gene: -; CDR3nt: TGTGCCAGCAGGGCATACAGGGTGAGCAATCAGCCCCAGCATTTT; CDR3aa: CASRAYRVSNQPQHF
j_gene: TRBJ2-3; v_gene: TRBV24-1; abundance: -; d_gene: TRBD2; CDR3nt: TGTGCCACCAGTGATTTAGCGGGACCCACAGATACGCAGTATTTT; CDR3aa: CATSDLAGPTDTQYF
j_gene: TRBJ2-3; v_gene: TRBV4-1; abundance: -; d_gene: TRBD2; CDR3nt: TGCGCCAGCAGCCAAGCTCCGACTAGCGGGCTAGCGAATACGCAGTATTTT; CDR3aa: CASSQAPTSGLANTQYF
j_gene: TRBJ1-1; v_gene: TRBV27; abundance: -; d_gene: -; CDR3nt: TGTGCCAGCAGTCCAACCCCGGCGACCGGGGCTTTCTTT; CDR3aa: CASSPTPATGAFF
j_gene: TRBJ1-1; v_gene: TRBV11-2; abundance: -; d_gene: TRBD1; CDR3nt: TGTGCCAGCGGGGACAGGGGAGCTTTCTTT; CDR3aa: CASGDRGAFF
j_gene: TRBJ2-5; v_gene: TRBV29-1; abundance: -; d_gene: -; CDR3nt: TGCAGCGTTGCAGGGATCCGGGAAGAGACCCAGTACTTC; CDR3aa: CSVAGIREETQYF
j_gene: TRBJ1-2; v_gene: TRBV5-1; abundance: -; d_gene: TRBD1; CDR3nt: TGCGCCAGCAGCTTGGGGGACAGGGGCGGCTATGGCTACACCTTC; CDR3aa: CASSLGDRGGYGYTF
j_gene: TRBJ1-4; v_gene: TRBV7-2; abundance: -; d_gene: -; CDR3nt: TGTGCCAGCAGCTTACGGGGGGGCATGGATGAAAAACTGTTTTTT; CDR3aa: CASSLRGGMDEKLFF
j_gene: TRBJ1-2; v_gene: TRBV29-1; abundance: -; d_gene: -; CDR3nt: TGCAGCGCCGCCTCTCAGGGGAACTATGGCTACACCTTC; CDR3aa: CSAASQGNYGYTF
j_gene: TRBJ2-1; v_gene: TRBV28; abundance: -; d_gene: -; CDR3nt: TGTGCCAGCATAAAAAGGTCAGGGGGGCTCTACAATGAGCAGTTCTTC; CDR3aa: CASIKRSGGLYNEQFF
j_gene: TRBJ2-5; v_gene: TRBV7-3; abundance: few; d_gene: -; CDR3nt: TGTGCCAGCAGCGTACAGGGTGGGGAGACCCAGTACTTC; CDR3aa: CASSVQGGETQYF
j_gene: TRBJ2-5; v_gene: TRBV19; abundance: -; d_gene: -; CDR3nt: TGTGCCAGTAAGCCCAGGGCCGGGGAGACCCAGTACTTC; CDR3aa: CASKPRAGETQYF
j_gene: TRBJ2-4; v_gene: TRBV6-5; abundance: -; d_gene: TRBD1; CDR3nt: TGTGCCAGCAGCTCACAGGGGACCAAAAACATTCAGTACTTC; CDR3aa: CASSSQGTKNIQYF
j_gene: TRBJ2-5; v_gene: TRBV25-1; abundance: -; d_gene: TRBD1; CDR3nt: TGTGCCAGCAGTGCCTGGGGGACAGGGGGCCGTGAGACCCAGTACTTC; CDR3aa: CASSAWGTGGRETQYF
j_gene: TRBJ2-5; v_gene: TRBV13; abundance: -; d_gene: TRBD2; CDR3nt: TGTGCCAGCAGCTTAGAAGCGGGGAGTGCAGAGACCCAGTACTTC; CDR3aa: CASSLEAGSAETQYF
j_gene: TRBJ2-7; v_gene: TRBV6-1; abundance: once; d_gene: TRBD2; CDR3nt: TGTGCCAGCAGTGAAGACGCGGGGGGCTCCTACGAGCAGTACTTC; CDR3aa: CASSEDAGGSYEQYF
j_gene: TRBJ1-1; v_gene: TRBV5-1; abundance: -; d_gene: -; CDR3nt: TGCGCCAGCAGCCAGGTGGAGGGCGGGAACACTGAAGCTTTCTTT; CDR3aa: CASSQVEGGNTEAFF
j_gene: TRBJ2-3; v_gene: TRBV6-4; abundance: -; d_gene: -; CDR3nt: TGTGCCAGCAGTGACTCCGAGGGTAGCACAGATACGCAGTATTTT; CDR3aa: CASSDSEGSTDTQYF
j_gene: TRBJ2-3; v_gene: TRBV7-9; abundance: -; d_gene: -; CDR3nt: TGTGCCAGCAGCTTAACACGACAGACAGATACGCAGTATTTT; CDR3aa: CASSLTRQTDTQYF
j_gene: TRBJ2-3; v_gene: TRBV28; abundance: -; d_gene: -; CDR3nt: TGTGCCAGCAGTAAGAGAGACTCCTCGAAGACAGATACGCAGTATTTT; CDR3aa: CASSKRDSSKTDTQYF
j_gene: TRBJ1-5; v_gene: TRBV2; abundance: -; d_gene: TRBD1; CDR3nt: TGTGCCAGCAGACCCGGACAGGGCAATCAGCCCCAGCATTTT; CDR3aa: CASRPGQGNQPQHF
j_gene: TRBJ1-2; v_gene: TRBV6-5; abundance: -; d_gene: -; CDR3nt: TGTGCCAGCAGTTACGGTACTGTGGACTATGGCTACACCTTC; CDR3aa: CASSYGTVDYGYTF
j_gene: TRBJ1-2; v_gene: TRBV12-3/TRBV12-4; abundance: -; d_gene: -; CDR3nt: TGTGCCAGCAGCCCCGGCGGTTATGGCTACACCTTC; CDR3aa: CASSPGGYGYTF
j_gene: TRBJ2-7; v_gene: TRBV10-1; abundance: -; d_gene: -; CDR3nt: TGCGCCAGCAGTGAGTCGGGGGCGGCCGAGCAGTACTTC; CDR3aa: CASSESGAAEQYF
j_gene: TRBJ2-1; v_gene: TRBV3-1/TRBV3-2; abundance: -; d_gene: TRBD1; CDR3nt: TGTGCCAGCAGACTTCCGGGACAGGGGTTCAATGAGCAGTTCTTC; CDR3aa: CASRLPGQGFNEQFF
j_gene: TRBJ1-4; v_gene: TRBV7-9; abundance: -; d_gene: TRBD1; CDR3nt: TGTGCCAGCAGCTTAGGGGTCTTCGACAGGGCAGCCGATGAAAAACTGTTTTTT; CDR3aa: CASSLGVFDRAADEKLFF
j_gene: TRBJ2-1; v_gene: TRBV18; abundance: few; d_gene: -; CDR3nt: TGTGCCAGCTCACCATGGGACACCCTGGTCTTC; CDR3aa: CASSPWDTLVF
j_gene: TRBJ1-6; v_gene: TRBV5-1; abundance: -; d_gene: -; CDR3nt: TGCGCCAGCAGCTTGGGACAGGTGAATTCACCCCTCCACTTT; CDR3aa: CASSLGQVNSPLHF
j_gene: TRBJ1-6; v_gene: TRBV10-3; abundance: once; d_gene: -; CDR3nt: TGTGCCATCAGTGAACCGGGACTTTATAATTCACCCCTCCACTTT; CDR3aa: CAISEPGLYNSPLHF
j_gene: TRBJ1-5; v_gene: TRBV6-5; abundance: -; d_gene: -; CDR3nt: TGTGCCAGCAGTCAGAATAGCAATCAGCCCCAGCATTTT; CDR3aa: CASSQNSNQPQHF
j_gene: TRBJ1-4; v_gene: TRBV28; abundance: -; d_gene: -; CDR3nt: TGTGCCAGCAGTACCCTCCAGGGTGCAAATGAAAAACTGTTTTTT; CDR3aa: CASSTLQGANEKLFF
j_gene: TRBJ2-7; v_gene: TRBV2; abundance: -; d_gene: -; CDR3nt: TGTGCCAGCAGTGTCAACAGGGTCAGCCACGAGCAGTACTTC; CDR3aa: CASSVNRVSHEQYF
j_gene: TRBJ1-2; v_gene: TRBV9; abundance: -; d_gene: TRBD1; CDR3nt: TGTGCCAGCAGCGTAGCGACAGGGACTTCCTATGGCTACACCTTC; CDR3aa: CASSVATGTSYGYTF
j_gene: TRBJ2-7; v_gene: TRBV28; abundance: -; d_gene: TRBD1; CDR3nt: TGTGCCAGCAGTCAATACAGGGGGCAGTCCTACGAGCAGTACTTC; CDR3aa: CASSQYRGQSYEQYF
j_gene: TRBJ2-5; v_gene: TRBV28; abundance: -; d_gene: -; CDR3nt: TGTGCCAGCAGTCCGGTCGCGCGCGGAGAGACCCAGTACTTC; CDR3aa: CASSPVARGETQYF
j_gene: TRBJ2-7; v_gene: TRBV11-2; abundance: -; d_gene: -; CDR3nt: TGTGCCAGCAGCTTAGCGAGGAGCTCCTACGAGCAGTACTTC; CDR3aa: CASSLARSSYEQYF
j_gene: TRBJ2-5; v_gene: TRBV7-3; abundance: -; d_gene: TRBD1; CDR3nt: TGTGCCAGCAGCTTAAACAGGGGAGAGACCCAGTACTTC; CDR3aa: CASSLNRGETQYF
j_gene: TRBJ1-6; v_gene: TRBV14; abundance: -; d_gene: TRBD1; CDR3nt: TGTGCCAGCAGCCAAGGAGGGACAGGGCTTAATTCACCCCTCCACTTT; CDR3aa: CASSQGGTGLNSPLHF
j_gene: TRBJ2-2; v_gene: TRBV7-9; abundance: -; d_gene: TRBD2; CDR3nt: TGTGCCAGCAGCTTATCTCGTAGCGGGAGGTTCACCGGGGAGCTGTTTTTT; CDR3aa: CASSLSRSGRFTGELFF
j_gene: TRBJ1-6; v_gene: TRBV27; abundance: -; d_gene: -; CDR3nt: TGTGCCAGCAGTCTCTACCCCGACAGCTCCTATAATTCACCCCTCCACTTT; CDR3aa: CASSLYPDSSYNSPLHF
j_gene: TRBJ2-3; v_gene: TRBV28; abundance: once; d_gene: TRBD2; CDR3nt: TGTGCCAGCAGGCCGGGACTAGCGGGAGCAGATACGCAGTATTTT; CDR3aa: CASRPGLAGADTQYF
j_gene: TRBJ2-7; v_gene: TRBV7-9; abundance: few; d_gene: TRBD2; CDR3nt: TGTGCCAGCGGAACTAGCGACTCCTACGAGCAGTACTTC; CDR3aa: CASGTSDSYEQYF
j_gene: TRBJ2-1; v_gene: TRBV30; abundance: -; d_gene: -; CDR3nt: TGTGCCTGGAGTAAACCTACCTACAATGAGCAGTTCTTC; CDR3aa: CAWSKPTYNEQFF
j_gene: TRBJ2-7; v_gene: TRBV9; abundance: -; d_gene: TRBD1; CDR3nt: TGTGCCAGCAGCGCCGGACAGGGGCCCTACGAGCAGTACTTC; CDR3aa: CASSAGQGPYEQYF
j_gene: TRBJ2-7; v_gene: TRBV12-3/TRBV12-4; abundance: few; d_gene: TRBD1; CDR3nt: TGTGCCAGCGCCCTCACAGGGGGCAGTGAGCAGTACTTC; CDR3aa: CASALTGGSEQYF
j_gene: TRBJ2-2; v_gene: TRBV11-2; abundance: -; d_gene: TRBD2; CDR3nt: TGTGCCAGCAGCTTAGAAGGGAGGGCGAACACCGGGGAGCTGTTTTTT; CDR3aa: CASSLEGRANTGELFF
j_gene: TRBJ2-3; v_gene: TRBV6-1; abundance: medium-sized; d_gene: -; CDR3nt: TGTGCCAGCAGTGAAAGGGCAGGGGATGGCACAGATACGCAGTATTTT; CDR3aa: CASSERAGDGTDTQYF
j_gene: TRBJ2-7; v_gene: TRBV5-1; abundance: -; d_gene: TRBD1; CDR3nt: TGCGCCAGCAGCCCTACGTGGGACAGGATCGAGCAGTACTTC; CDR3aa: CASSPTWDRIEQYF
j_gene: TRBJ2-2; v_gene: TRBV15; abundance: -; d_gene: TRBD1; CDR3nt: TGTGCCACCCAGTCCCGGGACAGGGGGCGGGACACCGGGGAGCTGTTTTTT; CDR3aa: CATQSRDRGRDTGELFF
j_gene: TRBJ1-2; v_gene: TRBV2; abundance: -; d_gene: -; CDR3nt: TGTGCCAGCAGTGAATTGGAGATGGCTGCTAACTATGGCTACACCTTC; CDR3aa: CASSELEMAANYGYTF
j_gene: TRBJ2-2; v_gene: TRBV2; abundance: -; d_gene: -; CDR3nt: TGTGCCAGCAGCAGGGGAGGGGAGGTCGGGGAGCTGTTTTTT; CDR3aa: CASSRGGEVGELFF